Following are 7 T cell receptor beta chains from one sample sequenced in a study of blood T cell repertoires in COVID-19. Sequencing used immunoSEQ multiplex PCR; TCRdb keeps in-frame clones, though not all of them. The profile shows under 300,000 clones, approximately 84% of them singletons. The sample consisted of peripheral blood. These receptors all come from a human donor with COVID-19, enrolled during active disease. The donor label of this sample is uncertain.

Only a few counts were recorded for this clone. One end of the junction fails to match germline, which may point to a read error. CDR3 in amino acids: CASSMGLAGEETQYF. The CDR3 nucleotides are TGTGCTAGCAGCATGGGACTAGCGGGAGAAGAGACCCAGTACTTC. J is TRBJ2-5 and V is TRBV7-7; 14 bases map to TRBD2. Per the germline V gene, CDR1 is SSHAT and CDR2 is FNYEAQ (reference sequence). This CDR3 has 15 residues.

CDR3 sequence (DNA): TGTGCCAGCAGCTTAGTAGGACAACCGCAAGAGACCCAGTACTTC. Its translation is CASSLVGQPQETQYF. The genes are TRBV11-2 and TRBJ2-5, with D possibly matching TRBD1 (5 bases). V shed 1 base and J shed 2 bases, with 11 bases lying between them. The CDR3 sequence is 15 residues long. Germline V gene data show CDR1 as SGHAT and CDR2 as FQNNGV.

This chain links TRBV19 with TRBJ2-3; D is possibly TRBD1 (6 bases). This CDR3 is built from 16 residues. Germline lookup yields CDR1 LNHDA and CDR2 SQIVND (reference sequence). Trimming took off 3 bases at V and 0 bases at J, with 13 bases between the two ends. CDR3 in amino acids: CASSIGRDISTDTQYF. As DNA, the CDR3 is TGTGCCAGTAGTATCGGTAGGGACATCAGCACAGATACGCAGTATTTT. Full variable domain (missing parts from reference TRBV19 and TRBJ2-3): DGGITQSPKYLFRKEGQNVTLSCEQNLNHDAMYWYRQDPGQGLRLIYYSQIVNDFQKGDIAEGYSVSREKKESFPLTVTSAQKNPTAFYLCASSIGRDISTDTQYFGPGTRLTVL.

The rearrangement links TRBV11-1 to TRBJ1-1; 7 positions match TRBD1. The CDR3 contains 16 residues. V was clipped by 4 bases and J by 0 bases; unmatched bases: 8. The germline CDR1 and CDR2 sequences are SGHAT and FQDESV (reference sequence). In DNA form, the CDR3 reads TGTGCCAGCAGCTCGACAGGGCCCGTCCTGAACACTGAAGCTTTCTTT. Amino acids: CASSSTGPVLNTEAFF.

This clone appeared once. V is TRBV6-5 and J is TRBJ1-1; 7 bases are a match to TRBD1. Germline V CDR1 and CDR2: MNHEY, SVGAGI. The CDR3 loop spans 15 amino acids. The ends lost 5 bases at V and 4 bases at J; junction bases unmatched: 10. CDR3 region: CASSPGGGFGTEAFF. The CDR3 DNA is TGTGCCAGCAGTCCAGGAGGGGGCTTCGGCACTGAAGCTTTCTTT.

J is TRBJ2-7 and V is TRBV6-8, with 13 bases identical to TRBD2. V lost 4 bases to trimming and J lost 5 bases; unmatched junction nucleotides: 5. The germline gives CDR1 MNHGY, CDR2 SAAAGT. This CDR3 region has 15 residues. The CDR3 region is CASSSGTSGIHEQYF. The CDR3 coding sequence is TGTGCCAGCAGTTCTGGGACTAGCGGGATACACGAGCAGTACTTC.

CDR3 loop: CSVGDRGDETQYF. Here the CDR3 DNA reads TGCAGCGTTGGGGACAGGGGTGACGAGACCCAGTACTTC. The rearrangement joins TRBV29-1 to TRBJ2-5; 10 bases match TRBD1. CDR3 size: 13 residues. Germline lookup yields CDR1 SQVTM and CDR2 ANQGSEA. Trimming at V came to 4 bases and at J to 5 bases, leaving 4 bases not matched to a gene.